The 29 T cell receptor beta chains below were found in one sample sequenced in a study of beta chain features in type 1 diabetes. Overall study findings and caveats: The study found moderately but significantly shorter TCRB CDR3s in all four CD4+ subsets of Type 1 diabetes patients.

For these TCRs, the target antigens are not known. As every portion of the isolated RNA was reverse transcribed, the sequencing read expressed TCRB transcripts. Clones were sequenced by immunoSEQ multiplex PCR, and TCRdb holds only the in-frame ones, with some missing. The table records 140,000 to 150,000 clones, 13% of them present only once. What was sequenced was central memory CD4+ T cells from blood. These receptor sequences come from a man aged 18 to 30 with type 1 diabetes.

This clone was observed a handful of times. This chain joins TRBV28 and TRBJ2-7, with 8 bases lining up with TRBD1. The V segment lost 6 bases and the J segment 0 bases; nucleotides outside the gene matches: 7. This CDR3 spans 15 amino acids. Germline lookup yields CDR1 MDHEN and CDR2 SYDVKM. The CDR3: CASSVAGTGSYEQYF. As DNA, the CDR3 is TGTGCCAGCAGCGTGGCCGGGACAGGCTCCTACGAGCAGTACTTC. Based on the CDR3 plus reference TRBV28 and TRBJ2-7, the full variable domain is DVKVTQSSRYLVKRTGEKVFLECVQDMDHENMFWYRQDPGLGLRLIYFSYDVKMKEKGDIPEGYSVSREKKERFSLILESASTNQTSMYLCASSVAGTGSYEQYFGPGTRLTVT.

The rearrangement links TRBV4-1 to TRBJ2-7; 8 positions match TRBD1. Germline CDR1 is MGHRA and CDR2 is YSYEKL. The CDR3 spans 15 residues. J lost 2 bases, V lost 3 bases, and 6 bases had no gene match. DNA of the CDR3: TGCGCCAGCAGCCAGGACAGGGTAACTACCTACGAGCAGTACTTC. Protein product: CASSQDRVTTYEQYF.

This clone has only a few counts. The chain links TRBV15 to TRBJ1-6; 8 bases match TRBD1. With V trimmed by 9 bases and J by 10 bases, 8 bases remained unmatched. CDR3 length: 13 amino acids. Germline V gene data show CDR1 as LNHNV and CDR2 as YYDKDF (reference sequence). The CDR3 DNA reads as TGTGCCACTGCGGACAGGGTAGTGTCACCCCTCCACTTT. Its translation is CATADRVVSPLHF.

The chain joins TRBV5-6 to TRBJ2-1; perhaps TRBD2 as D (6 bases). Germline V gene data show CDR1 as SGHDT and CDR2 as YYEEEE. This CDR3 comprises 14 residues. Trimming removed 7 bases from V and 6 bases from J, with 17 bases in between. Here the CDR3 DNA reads TGTGCCAGCGGAAAACGGGGAGGCATCAATGAGCAGTTCTTC. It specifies CASGKRGGINEQFF.

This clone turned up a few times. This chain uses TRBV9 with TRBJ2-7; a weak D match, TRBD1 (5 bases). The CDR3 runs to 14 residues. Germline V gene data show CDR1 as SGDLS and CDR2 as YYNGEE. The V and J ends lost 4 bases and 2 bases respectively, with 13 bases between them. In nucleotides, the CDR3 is TGTGCCAGCAGCCTACAGGACCGTACCTACGAGCAGTACTTC. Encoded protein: CASSLQDRTYEQYF.

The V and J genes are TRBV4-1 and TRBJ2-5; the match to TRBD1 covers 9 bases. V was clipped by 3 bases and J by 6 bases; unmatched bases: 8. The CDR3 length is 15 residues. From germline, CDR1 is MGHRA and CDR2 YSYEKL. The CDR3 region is CASSHAGQGAQTQYF. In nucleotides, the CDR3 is TGCGCCAGCAGCCACGCGGGACAGGGTGCACAGACCCAGTACTTC.

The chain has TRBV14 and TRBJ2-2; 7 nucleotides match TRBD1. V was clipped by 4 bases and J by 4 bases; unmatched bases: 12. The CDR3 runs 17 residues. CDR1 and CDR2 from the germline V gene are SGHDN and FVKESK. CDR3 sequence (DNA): TGTGCCAGCAGCCCCCATGACAGGGTCCCAAGCACCGGGGAGCTGTTTTTT. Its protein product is CASSPHDRVPSTGELFF.

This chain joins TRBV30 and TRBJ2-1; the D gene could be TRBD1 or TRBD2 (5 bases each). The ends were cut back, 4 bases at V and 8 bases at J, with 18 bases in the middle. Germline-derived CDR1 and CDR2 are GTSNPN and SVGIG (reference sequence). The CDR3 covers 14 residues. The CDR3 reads CAWTFDNRGYEQFF. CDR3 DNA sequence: TGTGCCTGGACCTTTGATAATCGGGGCTATGAGCAGTTCTTC.

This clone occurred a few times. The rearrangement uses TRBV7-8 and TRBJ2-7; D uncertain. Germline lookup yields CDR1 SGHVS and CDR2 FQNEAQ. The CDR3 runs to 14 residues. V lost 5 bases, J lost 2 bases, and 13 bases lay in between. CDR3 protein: CASSTRAQTYEQYF. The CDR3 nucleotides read TGTGCCAGCAGCACCCGTGCGCAGACCTACGAGCAGTACTTC. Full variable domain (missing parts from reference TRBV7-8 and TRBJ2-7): GAGVSQSPRYKVAKRGQDVALRCDPISGHVSLFWYQQALGQGPEFLTYFQNEAQLDKSGLPSDRFFAERPEGSVSTLKIQRTQQEDSAVYLCASSTRAQTYEQYFGPGTRLTVT.

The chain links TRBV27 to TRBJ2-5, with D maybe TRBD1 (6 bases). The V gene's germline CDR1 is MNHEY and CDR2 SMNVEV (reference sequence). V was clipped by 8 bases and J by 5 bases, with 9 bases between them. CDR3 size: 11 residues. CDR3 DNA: TGTGCCAGCGGGGGCTGGGAGACCCAGTACTTC. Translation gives CASGGWETQYF.

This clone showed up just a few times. This chain's CDR3 is CASSIGQGGYGYTF. For the CDR3, the DNA is TGTGCCAGTAGTATCGGACAGGGTGGATATGGCTACACCTTC. The chain is built from TRBV19 and TRBJ1-2; TRBD1 aligns across 8 bases. The CDR3 is 14 amino acids. Germline assignment: CDR1 LNHDA and CDR2 SQIVND (reference sequence). The junction had 5 bases not matched to a gene; V was cut back by 3 bases and J by 5 bases.

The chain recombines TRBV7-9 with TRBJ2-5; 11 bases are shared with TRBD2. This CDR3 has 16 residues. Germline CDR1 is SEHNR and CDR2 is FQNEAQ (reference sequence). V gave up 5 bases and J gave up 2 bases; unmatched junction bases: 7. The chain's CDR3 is CASSPQVAGGQETQYF. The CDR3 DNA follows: TGTGCCAGCAGCCCCCAGGTAGCGGGGGGGCAAGAGACCCAGTACTTC.

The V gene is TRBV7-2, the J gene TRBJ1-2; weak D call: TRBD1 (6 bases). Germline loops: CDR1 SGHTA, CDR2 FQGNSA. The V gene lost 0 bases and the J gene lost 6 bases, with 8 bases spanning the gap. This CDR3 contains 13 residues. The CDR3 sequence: CASSLAGADGYTF. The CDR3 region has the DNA TGTGCCAGCAGCTTAGCGGGGGCGGATGGCTACACCTTC. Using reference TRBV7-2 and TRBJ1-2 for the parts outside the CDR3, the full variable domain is GAGVSQSPSNKVTEKGKDVELRCDPISGHTALYWYRQSLGQGLEFLIYFQGNSAPDKSGLPSDRFSAERTGGSVSTLTIQRTQQEDSAVYLCASSLAGADGYTFGSGTRLTVV.

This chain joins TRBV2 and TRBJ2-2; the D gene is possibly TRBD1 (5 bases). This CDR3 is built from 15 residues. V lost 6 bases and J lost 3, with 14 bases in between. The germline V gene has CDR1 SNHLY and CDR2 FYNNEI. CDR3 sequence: CASSPGQGYTGELFF. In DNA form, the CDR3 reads TGTGCCAGCAGCCCAGGGCAGGGCTACACCGGGGAGCTGTTTTTT.

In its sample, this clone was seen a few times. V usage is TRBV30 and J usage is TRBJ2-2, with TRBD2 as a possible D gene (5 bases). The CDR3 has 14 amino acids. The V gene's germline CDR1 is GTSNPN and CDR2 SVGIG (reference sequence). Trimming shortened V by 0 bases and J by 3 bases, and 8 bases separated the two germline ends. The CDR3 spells CAWSVPGYTGELFF. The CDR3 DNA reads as TGTGCCTGGAGTGTACCGGGATACACCGGGGAGCTGTTTTTT.

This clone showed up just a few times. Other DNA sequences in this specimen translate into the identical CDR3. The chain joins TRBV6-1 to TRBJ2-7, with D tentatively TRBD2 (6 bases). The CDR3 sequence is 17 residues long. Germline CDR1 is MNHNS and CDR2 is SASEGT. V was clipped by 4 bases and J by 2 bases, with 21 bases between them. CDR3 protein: CASSVGIAADSTYEQYF. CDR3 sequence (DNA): TGTGCCAGCAGTGTAGGTATAGCGGCGGATTCGACCTACGAGCAGTACTTC.

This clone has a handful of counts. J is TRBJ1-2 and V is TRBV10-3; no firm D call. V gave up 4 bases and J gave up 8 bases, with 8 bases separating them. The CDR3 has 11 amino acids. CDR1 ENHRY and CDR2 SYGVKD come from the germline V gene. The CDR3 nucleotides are TGTGCCATCAGTGCCGGCGACGGCTACACCTTC. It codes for CAISAGDGYTF.

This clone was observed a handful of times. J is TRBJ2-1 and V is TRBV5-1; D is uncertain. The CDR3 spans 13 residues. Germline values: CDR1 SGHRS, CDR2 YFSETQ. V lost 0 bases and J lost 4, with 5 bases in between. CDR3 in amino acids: CASSLGQYNEQFF. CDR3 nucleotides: TGCGCCAGCAGCTTGGGGCAGTACAATGAGCAGTTCTTC. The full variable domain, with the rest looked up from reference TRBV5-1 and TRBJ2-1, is KAGVTQTPRYLIKTRGQQVTLSCSPISGHRSVSWYQQTPGQGLQFLFEYFSETQRNKGNFPGRFSGRQFSNSRSEMNVSTLELGDSALYLCASSLGQYNEQFFGPGTRLTVL.

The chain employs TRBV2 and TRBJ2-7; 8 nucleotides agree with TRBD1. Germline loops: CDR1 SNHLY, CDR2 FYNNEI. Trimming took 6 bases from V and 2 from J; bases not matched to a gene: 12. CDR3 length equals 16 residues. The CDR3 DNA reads TGTGCCAGCAGGAAGGGTCCTGGGACAGGTCCCTACGAGCAGTACTTC. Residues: CASRKGPGTGPYEQYF.

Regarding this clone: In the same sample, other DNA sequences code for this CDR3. CDR3 nucleotide sequence: TGTGCCAGCAGCGTAGGAGGATTCGACACTGAAGCTTTCTTT. Protein sequence: CASSVGGFDTEAFF. The rearrangement uses TRBV9 and TRBJ1-1; D remains ambiguous. Germline CDR1 SGDLS, CDR2 YYNGEE. Trimming removed 0 bases at V and 3 bases at J, with 9 bases between. The CDR3 length is 14 residues.

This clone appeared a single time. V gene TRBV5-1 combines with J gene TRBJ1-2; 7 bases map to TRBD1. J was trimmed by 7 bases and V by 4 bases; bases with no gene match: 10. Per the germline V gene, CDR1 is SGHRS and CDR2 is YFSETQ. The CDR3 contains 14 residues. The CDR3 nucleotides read TGCGCCAGCAGCCCTGGACAGGCGAATCTTGGCTACACCTTC. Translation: CASSPGQANLGYTF.

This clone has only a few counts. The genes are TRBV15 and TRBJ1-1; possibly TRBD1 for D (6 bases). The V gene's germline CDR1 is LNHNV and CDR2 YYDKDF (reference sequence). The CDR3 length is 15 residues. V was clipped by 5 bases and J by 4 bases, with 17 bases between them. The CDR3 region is CATSVTPQGSTEAFF. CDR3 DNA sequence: TGTGCCACCAGCGTCACACCCCAGGGGAGCACTGAAGCTTTCTTT.

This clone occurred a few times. The CDR3 bases are TGTGCCAGCAGGGTACAGGGCCCCTCTGGAAACACCATATATTTT. Its translation is CASRVQGPSGNTIYF. V gene TRBV28 combines with J gene TRBJ1-3; TRBD1 might be the D (6 bases). The CDR3 extends over 15 amino acids. Per the germline V gene, CDR1 is MDHEN and CDR2 is SYDVKM. The V gene lost 6 bases and the J gene lost 0 bases, with 12 bases spanning the gap.

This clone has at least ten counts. CDR3 residues: CAWSVQAGGKETQYF. The CDR3 nucleotides read TGTGCCTGGAGTGTACAGGCGGGGGGGAAAGAGACCCAGTACTTC. The genes are TRBV30 and TRBJ2-5; the match to TRBD2 covers 9 bases. V lost 0 bases to trimming and J lost 3 bases; unmatched junction nucleotides: 5. Germline V gives CDR1 GTSNPN, CDR2 SVGIG (reference sequence). The CDR3 spans 15 residues. Full variable domain (remainder filled in from reference TRBV30 and TRBJ2-5): SQTIHQWPATLVQPVGSPLSLECTVEGTSNPNLYWYRQAAGRGLQLLFYSVGIGQISSEVPQNLSASRPQDRQFILSSKKLLLSDSGFYLCAWSVQAGGKETQYFGPGTRLLVL.

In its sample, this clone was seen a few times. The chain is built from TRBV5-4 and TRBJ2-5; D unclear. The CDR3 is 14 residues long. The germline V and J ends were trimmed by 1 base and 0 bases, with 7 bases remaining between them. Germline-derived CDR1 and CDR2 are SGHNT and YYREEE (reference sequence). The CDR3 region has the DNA TGTGCCAGCAGCTTGCCGGCTCACCAAGAGACCCAGTACTTC. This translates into CASSLPAHQETQYF.

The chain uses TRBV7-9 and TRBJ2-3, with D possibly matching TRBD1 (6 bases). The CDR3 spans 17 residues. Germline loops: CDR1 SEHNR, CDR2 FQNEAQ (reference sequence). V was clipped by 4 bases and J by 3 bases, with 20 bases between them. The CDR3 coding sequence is TGTGCCAGCAGCTACTCCTTCACAGGGTACAGGACAGATACGCAGTATTTT. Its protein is CASSYSFTGYRTDTQYF.

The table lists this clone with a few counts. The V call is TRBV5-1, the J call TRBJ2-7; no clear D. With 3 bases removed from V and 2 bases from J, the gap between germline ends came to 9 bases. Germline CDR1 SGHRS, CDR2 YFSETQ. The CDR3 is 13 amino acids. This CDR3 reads CASSSRGPYEQYF. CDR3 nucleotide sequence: TGCGCCAGCAGCTCTAGAGGACCCTACGAGCAGTACTTC. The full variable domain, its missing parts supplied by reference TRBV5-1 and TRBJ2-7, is KAGVTQTPRYLIKTRGQQVTLSCSPISGHRSVSWYQQTPGQGLQFLFEYFSETQRNKGNFPGRFSGRQFSNSRSEMNVSTLELGDSALYLCASSSRGPYEQYFGPGTRLTVT.

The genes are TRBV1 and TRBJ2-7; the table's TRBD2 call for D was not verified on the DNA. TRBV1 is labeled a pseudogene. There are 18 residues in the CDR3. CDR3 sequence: CTSSQGTSGGPSSYEQYF. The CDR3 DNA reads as TGCACCAGCAGCCAGGGGACTAGCGGGGGGCCGAGCTCCTACGAGCAGTACTTC.

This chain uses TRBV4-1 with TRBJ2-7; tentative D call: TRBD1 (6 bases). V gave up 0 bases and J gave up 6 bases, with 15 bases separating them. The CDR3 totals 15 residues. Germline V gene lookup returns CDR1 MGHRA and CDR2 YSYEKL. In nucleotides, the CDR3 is TGCGCCAGCAGCCAAGACCCTAACAGGGTAGGCGAGCAGTACTTC. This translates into CASSQDPNRVGEQYF.